The 29 T cell receptor beta chains in this list originate from one sample, sequenced in a study of blood T cell repertoires in COVID-19. The assay was immunoSEQ multiplex PCR, and TCRdb's table has in-frame clones only and misses some. The sample consists of about 190,000 clones, around four fifths of them appearing once. Sequenced input: peripheral blood. Every receptor here comes from a human donor in a cohort sampled during active COVID-19.

The chain recombines TRBV5-4 with TRBJ2-3, with D tentatively TRBD2 (5 bases). The V gene lost 4 bases and the J gene lost 1 base, with 10 bases spanning the gap. CDR3 size: 14 residues. Germline assignment: CDR1 SGHNT and CDR2 YYREEE (reference sequence). CDR3 coding DNA: TGTGCCAGCAGCCTGGGAGCGGGCACAGATACGCAGTATTTT. Protein product: CASSLGAGTDTQYF.

The chain is built from TRBV19 and TRBJ2-7, with D perhaps TRBD2 (5 bases). V was shortened by 3 bases and J by 6 bases, with 12 bases between the two germline ends. Germline CDR1 reads LNHDA; CDR2 reads SQIVND (reference sequence). The CDR3 extends over 13 amino acids. This CDR3 reads CASSMDRDSEQYV. CDR3 in DNA: TGTGCCAGTAGTATGGATCGGGATTCCGAGCAGTACGTC.

CDR3 nucleotide sequence: TGTGCCAGCATCCCATATCTAGCGGGGGGCACAGATACGCAGTATTTT. This codes for CASIPYLAGGTDTQYF. The rearrangement links TRBV27 to TRBJ2-3, with 10 nucleotides matching TRBD2. V lost 7 bases, J lost 1 base, and 8 bases stayed unmatched. The CDR3 runs 16 residues. Germline CDR1 is MNHEY and CDR2 is SMNVEV (reference sequence).

This clone appeared a few times. The genes are TRBV6-2 or TRBV6-3 and TRBJ1-6; the D is unclear. Germline V gene sequence: CDR1 MNHEY, CDR2 SVGEGT. The CDR3 is 16 residues long. The V end lost 4 bases, the J end lost 0 bases, and 10 bases lay between the germline ends. CDR3: CASSFRESSYNSPLHF. CDR3 in DNA: TGTGCCAGCAGTTTTCGCGAGAGCTCCTATAATTCACCCCTCCACTTT.

V is TRBV5-8 and J is TRBJ2-5, with 8 bases lining up with TRBD2. Germline values: CDR1 SGHTS, CDR2 YDEGEE. The junction had 10 bases not matched to a gene; V was cut back by 0 bases and J by 0 bases. CDR3 length: 18 amino acids. CDR3 DNA sequence: TGTGCCAGCAGCTTGGGGGCGGGAGGCACCTGGTACCAAGAGACCCAGTACTTC. Translation: CASSLGAGGTWYQETQYF.

V and J are TRBV7-6 and TRBJ2-7, with 9 bases matching TRBD2. The CDR3 is 21 amino acids. Germline trimming cut 4 bases from V and 4 bases from J; bases unmatched to any gene: 26. The V gene's germline CDR1 is SGHVS and CDR2 FNYEAQ. CDR3 nucleotide sequence: TGTGCCAGCAGCTCCACCAGCAGGCGGCTACAAGCGGGAGGTATCGTTTACGAGCAGTACTTC. Translated: CASSSTSRRLQAGGIVYEQYF.

The V gene is TRBV3-1 (or the pseudogene TRBV3-2), the J gene TRBJ1-3; TRBD1 matches at 9 bases. CDR1 LGHDT and CDR2 YNNKEL come from the germline V gene (reference sequence). The CDR3 extends over 16 amino acids. Trimming removed 2 bases from V and 3 bases from J; junction bases left unmatched: 5. CDR3 protein: CASSQMGQGSGNTIYF. The CDR3 coding sequence is TGTGCCAGCAGCCAAATGGGACAGGGAAGTGGAAACACCATATATTTT.

The count of this clone is one. The rearrangement uses TRBV6-5 and TRBJ1-1, with D maybe TRBD1 (5 bases). The V and J ends lost 6 bases and 3 bases respectively, with 11 bases between them. CDR1 is MNHEY and CDR2 is SVGAGI in the germline V gene. The CDR3 contains 13 residues. This CDR3 reads CASSRGLHTEAFF. DNA for the CDR3: TGTGCCAGCAGCCGGGGACTGCACACTGAAGCTTTCTTT.

This clone was seen only once. V gene TRBV6-5 combines with J gene TRBJ1-5, with TRBD1 matching 7 bases. The junction had 11 bases not matched to a gene; V was cut back by 6 bases and J by 6 bases. Germline V gene lookup returns CDR1 MNHEY and CDR2 SVGAGI. The CDR3 consists of 15 residues. The CDR3 is CASRLYRGGRQPQHF. The CDR3 bases are TGTGCCAGCAGATTATACAGAGGGGGCCGTCAGCCCCAGCATTTT.

The chain joins TRBV9 to TRBJ2-7, with 10 bases aligning to TRBD1. The germline gives CDR1 SGDLS, CDR2 YYNGEE. The CDR3 sequence is 14 residues long. The V gene end was trimmed by 3 bases and the J gene end by 6 bases; junction bases not matched to a gene: 6. Here the CDR3 reads CASSGRDRGSEQYV. The CDR3 DNA sequence: TGTGCCAGCAGCGGAAGGGACAGGGGTAGCGAGCAGTACGTC.

This clone has only a few counts. This chain uses TRBV5-5 with TRBJ1-5; D gene unclear. The germline gives CDR1 SGHKS, CDR2 YYEKEE (reference sequence). This CDR3 is 15 amino acids long. The V and J ends lost 0 bases and 3 bases respectively, with 10 bases between them. The CDR3 sequence is CASSLDATTNQPQHF. CDR3 DNA sequence: TGTGCCAGCAGCTTGGATGCTACCACCAATCAGCCCCAGCATTTT.

This clone was seen only once. The chain joins TRBV3-1 (or the pseudogene TRBV3-2) to TRBJ2-1; D gene uncertain. V was trimmed by 0 bases and J by 9 bases, leaving 6 bases between them. The length of the CDR3 is 12 residues. The germline gives CDR1 LGHDT, CDR2 YNNKEL (reference sequence). In nucleotides, the CDR3 is TGTGCCAGCAGCCAAGATGCGCGTGAGCAGTTCTTC. This translates into CASSQDAREQFF.

The chain employs TRBV3-1 (or the pseudogene TRBV3-2) and TRBJ2-3; D is possibly TRBD1 (6 bases). The CDR3 contains 13 residues. Per germline, CDR1 LGHDT and CDR2 YNNKEL (reference sequence). Trimming pared 9 bases from V and 4 bases from J, leaving 14 bases between. DNA of the CDR3: TGTGCCAGTCTTAAACAGGGCTCAGATACGCAGTATTTT. Translation gives CASLKQGSDTQYF.

The V call is TRBV6-5, the J call TRBJ1-2, with 7 bases identical to TRBD1. The length of the CDR3 is 14 residues. V lost 4 bases, J lost 4 bases, and 6 bases stayed unmatched. The V gene's germline CDR1 is MNHEY and CDR2 SVGAGI. CDR3 bases: TGTGCCAGCAGTTCCCCCCGGGACAGCTATGGCTACACCTTC. This codes for CASSSPRDSYGYTF.

The chain recombines TRBV5-6 with TRBJ1-2; D not resolved. V was pared by 0 bases and J by 6 bases, with 6 bases between. Germline V lookup: CDR1 SGHDT, CDR2 YYEEEE. CDR3 size: 12 residues. The CDR3 reads CASSLAGDGYTF. CDR3 bases: TGTGCCAGCAGCTTGGCCGGTGATGGCTACACCTTC.

This clone showed up just a few times. The CDR3 protein is CASSFGSSAGELFF. The CDR3 nucleotides are TGTGCCAGCAGTTTTGGGAGTAGTGCCGGGGAGCTGTTTTTT. The V call is TRBV27, the J call TRBJ2-2; D perhaps matches TRBD2 (5 bases). The CDR3 extends over 14 amino acids. The V and J ends lost 3 bases and 6 bases respectively, with 11 bases between them. Germline V gives CDR1 MNHEY, CDR2 SMNVEV (reference sequence).

The V gene is TRBV11-2, the J gene TRBJ2-1; no reliable D call. CDR3 size: 11 residues. V dropped 3 bases and J dropped 9 bases, with 6 bases sitting between them. CDR1 is SGHAT and CDR2 is FQNNGV in the germline V gene. CDR3 amino acids: CASSFGSEQFF. The CDR3 nucleotides are TGTGCCAGCAGCTTCGGTTCTGAGCAGTTCTTC. The full variable domain, rest sourced from reference TRBV11-2 and TRBJ2-1, is EAGVAQSPRYKIIEKRQSVAFWCNPISGHATLYWYQQILGQGPKLLIQFQNNGVVDDSQLPKDRFSAERLKGVDSTLKIQPAKLEDSAVYLCASSFGSEQFFGPGTRLTVL.

V gene TRBV7-9 combines with J gene TRBJ2-3, with D uncertain. V was clipped by 1 base and J by 3 bases, with 17 bases between them. The CDR3 totals 17 residues. The V gene's germline CDR1 is SEHNR and CDR2 FQNEAQ (reference sequence). CDR3 sequence reads: CASSLVFSRIGTDTQYF. Here the CDR3 DNA reads TGTGCCAGCAGCTTAGTTTTCTCGAGGATCGGTACAGATACGCAGTATTTT.

This chain uses TRBV6-4 with TRBJ2-1; D might be TRBD2 (5 bases). CDR3 size: 13 residues. V lost 3 bases to trimming and J lost 4 bases, with 7 bases between them. Per germline, CDR1 MRHNA and CDR2 SNTAGT. The CDR3 here is CASSEIAYNEQFF. The CDR3 nucleotides are TGTGCCAGCAGTGAAATAGCGTACAATGAGCAGTTCTTC.

The chain uses TRBV6-1 and TRBJ2-7; 7 bases match TRBD1. Trimming at V came to 4 bases and at J to 7 bases, leaving 19 bases not matched to a gene. The CDR3 has 17 residues. Germline loops: CDR1 MNHNS, CDR2 SASEGT. The CDR3 region is CASSVKLRDIGGQEQYV. The CDR3 coding sequence is TGTGCCAGCAGTGTGAAACTCCGGGACATTGGGGGACAGGAGCAGTACGTC.

This chain joins TRBV5-4 and TRBJ2-7, with D possibly TRBD2 on 6 matching bases. Germline lookup yields CDR1 SGHNT and CDR2 YYREEE (reference sequence). Between the trimmed V and J ends, which lost 0 bases and 5 bases, there was a span of 12 bases. The CDR3 contains 14 residues. CDR3 sequence: CASSLGGDPNEQYV. The CDR3, as DNA: TGTGCCAGCAGCTTGGGGGGGGATCCGAACGAGCAGTACGTC.

V and J are TRBV19 and TRBJ1-5; 11 positions agree with TRBD1. With 6 bases clipped from V and 6 bases from J, the junction kept 7 bases outside the gene matches. CDR3 length: 15 amino acids. Germline CDR1 LNHDA, CDR2 SQIVND (reference sequence). The CDR3, as DNA: TGTGCCAGTAGCAGGGACAGGGGGTTTTCTCAGCCCCAGCATTTT. This sequence encodes CASSRDRGFSQPQHF.

This chain's CDR3 is CASTPLAPLKGSYEQYF. For the CDR3, the DNA is TGTGCCAGCACCCCCCTAGCTCCCCTGAAAGGCTCCTACGAGCAGTACTTC. The chain employs TRBV27 and TRBJ2-7, with D perhaps TRBD2 (5 bases). V lost 7 bases, J lost 0 bases, and 22 bases lay in between. CDR3 length: 17 amino acids. CDR1 MNHEY and CDR2 SMNVEV come from the germline V gene (reference sequence).

The chain recombines TRBV6-5 with TRBJ1-5, with TRBD1 matching 9 bases. Germline CDR1 is MNHEY and CDR2 is SVGAGI. The CDR3 length is 15 residues. The V gene end was trimmed by 6 bases and the J gene end by 5 bases; junction bases not matched to a gene: 8. The CDR3 is CASRPGTGIDQPQHF. The CDR3 region has the DNA TGTGCCAGCAGACCGGGGACAGGGATTGATCAGCCCCAGCATTTT.

This chain links TRBV18 with TRBJ2-2; the D is unclear. The CDR3 sequence is 15 residues long. V was clipped by 8 bases and J by 2 bases, with 15 bases between them. The germline gives CDR1 KGHSH, CDR2 LQKENI. The CDR3 loop reads CASRFGNSNTGELFF. The CDR3 DNA reads as TGTGCCAGCCGCTTCGGCAATAGCAACACCGGGGAGCTGTTTTTT.

About this clone: The sample has other DNA sequences that encode this CDR3 too. The V call is TRBV7-8, the J call TRBJ1-5; D remains unclear. CDR1 is SGHVS, CDR2 FQNEAQ, per germline. CDR3 length: 13 amino acids. The ends were cut back, 1 base at V and 6 bases at J, with 7 bases in the middle. Here the CDR3 DNA reads TGTGCCAGCAGCTTAGGAACGAGTCAGCCCCAGCATTTT. As protein: CASSLGTSQPQHF.

This clone was detected only a few times. This chain links TRBV7-9 with TRBJ2-1, with 8 nucleotides matching TRBD2. Looked up from germline, CDR1 is SEHNR and CDR2 is FQNEAQ (reference sequence). The V segment lost 3 bases and the J segment 4 bases; nucleotides outside the gene matches: 2. The CDR3 is 14 residues long. The CDR3 sequence is CASSLSGGYNEQFF. The CDR3 region has the DNA TGTGCCAGCAGCTTGAGCGGGGGATACAATGAGCAGTTCTTC.

The rearrangement uses TRBV19 and TRBJ1-1; TRBD1 matches at 7 bases. Germline CDR1 and CDR2: LNHDA and SQIVND (reference sequence). The CDR3 runs to 14 residues. Trimming at V came to 7 bases and at J to 0 bases, leaving 5 bases not matched to a gene. CDR3 nucleotide sequence: TGTGCCAGTAAAGACAGGGACATGAACACTGAAGCTTTCTTT. The encoded protein is CASKDRDMNTEAFF.

The V call is TRBV7-8, the J call TRBJ1-3; D not certain. Germline CDR1 reads SGHVS; CDR2 reads FQNEAQ. The V gene lost 2 bases and the J gene lost 0 bases, with 8 bases spanning the gap. This CDR3 has 15 residues. This chain's CDR3 is CASSLLIPSGNTIYF. For the CDR3, the DNA is TGTGCCAGCAGCTTATTAATCCCCTCTGGAAACACCATATATTTT. Drawing the rest from reference TRBV7-8 and TRBJ1-3, the complete variable domain is GAGVSQSPRYKVAKRGQDVALRCDPISGHVSLFWYQQALGQGPEFLTYFQNEAQLDKSGLPSDRFFAERPEGSVSTLKIQRTQQEDSAVYLCASSLLIPSGNTIYFGEGSWLTVV.